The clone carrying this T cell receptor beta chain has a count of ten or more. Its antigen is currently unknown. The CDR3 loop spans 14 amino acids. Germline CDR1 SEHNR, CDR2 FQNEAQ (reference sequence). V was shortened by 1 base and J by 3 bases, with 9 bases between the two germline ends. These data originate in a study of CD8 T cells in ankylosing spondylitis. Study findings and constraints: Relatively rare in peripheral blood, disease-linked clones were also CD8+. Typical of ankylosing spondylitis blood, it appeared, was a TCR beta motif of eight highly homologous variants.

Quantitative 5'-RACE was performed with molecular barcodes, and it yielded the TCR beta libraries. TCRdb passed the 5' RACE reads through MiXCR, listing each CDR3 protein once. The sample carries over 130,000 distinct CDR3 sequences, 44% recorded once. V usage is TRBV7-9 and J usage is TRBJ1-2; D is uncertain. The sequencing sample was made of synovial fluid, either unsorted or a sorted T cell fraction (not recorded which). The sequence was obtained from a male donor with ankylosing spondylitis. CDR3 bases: TGTGCCAGCAGCTTAGTCGAGGCCTACTATGGCTACACCTTC. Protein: CASSLVEAYYGYTF.